The clone carrying this TCR beta chain has at least ten counts. Those patients picked for sequencing had displayed CD8+CD57+ cell expansion on flow cytometry. According to the study, genomic DNA was the template for TCR beta VDJ and CDR3 profiling. TCRdb fed the reads into MiXCR, producing one record per CDR3 protein. The sample lists more than 150,000 distinct CDR3 sequences; about half were seen once. The data were obtained in a study of CD8+CD57+ T cells in acquired aplastic anemia. In the study overall: CD4+ and CD8+ cells, once sorted, gave DNA averaging roughly 3.2 ug.

Between the trimmed V and J ends, which lost 1 base and 5 bases, there was a span of 14 bases. Germline loops: CDR1 SGHDN, CDR2 FVKESK. The CDR3 covers 15 residues. This clonotype originated in a human donor with aplastic anemia. J is TRBJ1-2 and V is TRBV14; tentatively, D is TRBD1 (6 bases). The sequenced material came from sorted CD4+, CD8+, or CD8+CD57+ T cells (not recorded which) from PBMCs. The CDR3 here is CASSQVEGGVYGYTF. The CDR3 DNA reads as TGTGCCAGCAGCCAAGTGGAGGGGGGAGTTTATGGCTACACCTTC. The entire variable domain, with the rest obtained from reference TRBV14 and TRBJ1-2, is as follows: EAGVTQFPSHSVIEKGQTVTLRCDPISGHDNLYWYRRVMGKEIKFLLHFVKESKQDESGMPNNRFLAERTGGTYSTLKVQPAELEDSGVYFCASSQVEGGVYGYTFGSGTRLTVV.